The 30 T cell receptor beta chains below were found in one sample sequenced in a study of molecular identifiers for immune sequencing clone quantification. In TCRdb, the PCR reads were re-called with MiXCR into one record per CDR3 protein. The sample yields a few thousand distinct CDR3 sequences, 18% seen once. Input material: naive CD8+ T cells from blood, with Jurkat cell RNA spiked in. Subset meaning: FACS-sorted CD8+CD4-CCR7+CD45RA+ naive T cells. Every receptor here comes from a human donor in good health. Some libraries in this study had Jurkat cell RNA spiked in.

In this sample, this clonotype is medium-sized. The chain carries TRBV14 and TRBJ2-5; D is uncertain. The V gene lost 0 bases and the J gene lost 1 base, with 9 bases spanning the gap. The germline V gene has CDR1 SGHDN and CDR2 FVKESK. The length of the CDR3 is 15 residues. In DNA form, the CDR3 reads TGTGCCAGCAGCCAAGAAGCATCAGGCCAAGAGACCCAGTACTTC. Amino acids: CASSQEASGQETQYF.

Judged by abundance, this clonotype is medium-sized (0.01 to 0.1%). The chain has TRBV4-1 and TRBJ2-2; 12 bases fit TRBD2. With 0 bases clipped from V and 1 base from J, the junction kept 0 bases outside the gene matches. This CDR3 has 17 residues. Germline V gives CDR1 MGHRA, CDR2 YSYEKL. CDR3 loop: CASSQEGLAGNTGELFF. The DNA for the CDR3 is TGCGCCAGCAGCCAAGAGGGACTAGCGGGGAACACCGGGGAGCTGTTTTTT.

This clonotype is deemed medium-sized. The chain joins TRBV6-2 or TRBV6-3 to TRBJ1-1; unclear D gene. Germline CDR1 reads MNHEY; CDR2 reads SVGEGT. The CDR3 is 12 residues long. V was clipped by 2 bases and J by 4 bases, with 5 bases between them. The CDR3: CASSYVVTEAFF. CDR3 nucleotides: TGTGCCAGCAGTTACGTAGTCACTGAAGCTTTCTTT.

This clonotype qualifies as medium-sized. The chain is built from TRBV7-3 and TRBJ1-4, with unresolved D. Germline assignment: CDR1 SGHTA and CDR2 FQGTGA. Trimming cost V 0 bases and J 2 bases, with 7 bases left between them. This CDR3 contains 15 residues. The CDR3 spells CASSLTGGTNEKLFF. In DNA form, the CDR3 reads TGTGCCAGCAGCTTAACGGGCGGGACTAATGAAAAACTGTTTTTT.

This clonotype was counted once. Sequence at one end of the junction differs from germline and may be a read error. This chain joins TRBV12-3 or TRBV12-4 and TRBJ1-5, with D perhaps matching TRBD1 (5 bases). The CDR3 has 14 residues. In DNA, the CDR3 is TGTGCCAGCAGTCTCCGGGACGGCGATCAGCCTCAGCATTTT. The encoded protein is CASSLRDGDQPQHF.

In its sample, this clonotype was seen a few times. The V call is TRBV15, the J call TRBJ2-2, with D unclear. Germline CDR1 reads LNHNV; CDR2 reads YYDKDF (reference sequence). This CDR3 is 12 amino acids long. Deletions cut 1 base from V and 8 bases from J, with 5 bases between. The CDR3 DNA is TGTGCCACCAGCAGAGGGGCGGGGGAGCTGTTTTTT. Translation: CATSRGAGELFF.

The table lists this clonotype with a few counts. The J gene is TRBJ1-1, the V gene TRBV19, with TRBD1 matching 9 bases. This CDR3 has 14 residues. CDR1 is LNHDA and CDR2 is SQIVND in the germline V gene (reference sequence). J gave up 4 bases and V 9 bases, and 9 bases lay outside the gene matches. The CDR3 spells CASKTGTGPTEAFF. DNA of the CDR3: TGTGCCAGCAAGACCGGGACAGGGCCCACTGAAGCTTTCTTT. Full variable domain (missing parts from reference TRBV19 and TRBJ1-1): DGGITQSPKYLFRKEGQNVTLSCEQNLNHDAMYWYRQDPGQGLRLIYYSQIVNDFQKGDIAEGYSVSREKKESFPLTVTSAQKNPTAFYLCASKTGTGPTEAFFGQGTRLTVV.

This clonotype is deemed medium-sized (0.01 to 0.1%). This CDR3 is CASSQGVDEQFF. For the CDR3, the DNA is TGTGCCAGCAGCCAAGGCGTCGATGAGCAGTTCTTC. The rearrangement links TRBV3-1 to TRBJ2-1; D unclear. The V gene's germline CDR1 is LGHDT and CDR2 YNNKEL (reference sequence). Trimming took 1 base from V and 8 from J, leaving 6 bases between them. The length of the CDR3 is 12 residues.

This clonotype is medium-sized within its sample. The chain couples TRBV7-9 to TRBJ1-2, with 9 bases lining up with TRBD1. This CDR3 contains 13 residues. Germline assignment: CDR1 SEHNR and CDR2 FQNEAQ (reference sequence). Trimming cost V 6 bases and J 6 bases; bases outside gene matches: 5. CDR3 sequence (DNA): TGTGCCAGCAGTAAACAGGGGGCCGATGGCTACACCTTC. Translated: CASSKQGADGYTF.

The rearrangement uses TRBV7-8 and TRBJ2-2; 7 bases are shared with TRBD1. Germline CDR1 and CDR2: SGHVS and FQNEAQ. The J segment lost 4 bases and the V segment lost 2 bases, leaving 10 bases of the junction unmatched. This CDR3 is 17 amino acids long. This CDR3 is CASSLSSRGSGTGELFF. The DNA of the CDR3 is TGTGCCAGCAGCTTATCCAGCAGGGGGTCGGGCACCGGGGAGCTGTTTTTT.

Comments on this clonotype: This sequence may be a read error, since a much larger clone differs from it by one base. V gene TRBV28 combines with J gene TRBJ2-5; D possibly corresponds to TRBD1 (6 bases). The V and J ends lost 10 bases and 1 base respectively, with 16 bases between them. The CDR3 is made up of 14 amino acids. Germline V lookup: CDR1 MDHEN, CDR2 SYDVKM. The CDR3 DNA follows: TGTGCCAACACTTACACGGACAGCCAAGAGACCCAGTACTTC. This codes for CANTYTDSQETQYF. Full variable domain (remainder filled in from reference TRBV28 and TRBJ2-5): DVKVTQSSRYLVKRTGEKVFLECVQDMDHENMFWYRQDPGLGLRLIYFSYDVKMKEKGDIPEGYSVSREKKERFSLILESASTNQTSMYLCANTYTDSQETQYFGPGTRLLVL.

This clonotype was observed a few times. The chain couples TRBV7-6 to TRBJ2-1, with D hard to call. The germline V and J ends were trimmed by 1 base and 0 bases, with 19 bases remaining between them. The length of the CDR3 is 19 residues. CDR1 is SGHVS and CDR2 is FNYEAQ in the germline V gene. CDR3 DNA: TGTGCCAGCAGCTTAGTTATGGCGGATGGTCCGAGCTCCTACAATGAGCAGTTCTTC. It specifies CASSLVMADGPSSYNEQFF.

This clonotype is medium-sized in the sample. Germline and junction disagree at one end, which may indicate a read error. V and J are TRBV9 and TRBJ2-5, with 8 bases lining up with TRBD2. The CDR3 spans 17 residues. CDR1 is SGDLS and CDR2 is YYNGEE in the germline V gene. The CDR3 DNA is TGTGCCAACAGCTCCACCAGAAGCGGGAGAGGGCAAGAGACCCAGTACTTC. Amino acid sequence: CANSSTRSGRGQETQYF.

The chain couples TRBV28 to TRBJ2-3; 10 positions agree with TRBD2. The germline CDR1 and CDR2 sequences are MDHEN and SYDVKM. This CDR3 has 16 amino acids. Trimming cost V 2 bases and J 5 bases; bases outside gene matches: 7. The CDR3, as DNA: TGTGCCAGCAGTTTAAAGAGCGGGAGGGCCCAAGATACGCAGTATTTT. Encoded protein: CASSLKSGRAQDTQYF.

By share, this clonotype counts as medium-sized (0.01 to 0.1%). The J gene is TRBJ2-1, the V gene TRBV12-3 or TRBV12-4, with TRBD2 matching 12 bases. CDR3 length: 17 residues. The V segment lost 2 bases and the J segment 4 bases; nucleotides outside the gene matches: 6. The CDR3 loop reads CASSLSLAGGQYNEQFF. Written as DNA, the CDR3 is TGTGCCAGCAGTTTATCACTAGCGGGGGGCCAATACAATGAGCAGTTCTTC.

The chain employs TRBV4-1 and TRBJ2-5; D might be TRBD2 (6 bases). This CDR3 is 14 amino acids long. Looked up from germline, CDR1 is MGHRA and CDR2 is YSYEKL. Trimming left V 2 bases short and J 7 bases short, with 14 bases between. For the CDR3, the DNA is TGCGCCAGCAGCCAACCTGGGGGGTATCCGACCCAGTACTTC. This translates into CASSQPGGYPTQYF.

By share, this clonotype counts as medium-sized. This chain uses TRBV6-2 or TRBV6-3 with TRBJ2-4, with D possibly matching TRBD2 (5 bases). Trimming took off 1 base at V and 8 bases at J, with 12 bases between the two ends. From germline, CDR1 is MNHEY and CDR2 SVGEGT. There are 14 residues in the CDR3. CDR3 sequence (DNA): TGTGCCAGCAGTTACTTATCGTGGCGGGACATTCAGTACTTC. Translation: CASSYLSWRDIQYF.

This sequence joins TRBV28 and TRBJ2-3; 9 bases fit TRBD1. Germline V gene lookup returns CDR1 MDHEN and CDR2 SYDVKM. The CDR3 loop spans 16 amino acids. Trimming removed 10 bases from V and 0 bases from J; junction bases left unmatched: 11. CDR3 nucleotide sequence: TGTGCCACCCGACCCTACAGGGGGCCGAGCACAGATACGCAGTATTTT. Encoded protein: CATRPYRGPSTDTQYF.

This clonotype rates as medium-sized. V and J are TRBV29-1 and TRBJ1-4, with D uncertain. CDR1 is SQVTM, CDR2 ANQGSEA, per germline. The ends were cut back, 4 bases at V and 7 bases at J, with 22 bases in the middle. The CDR3 extends over 16 amino acids. The CDR3 loop is CSVASLEGIEGEKLFF. The CDR3 nucleotides are TGCAGCGTTGCCTCATTAGAGGGTATCGAGGGTGAAAAACTGTTTTTT.

This chain joins TRBV5-1 and TRBJ2-1; D is ambiguous. The CDR3 is 12 residues long. CDR1 is SGHRS, CDR2 YFSETQ, per germline. V was trimmed by 4 bases and J by 0 bases, leaving 2 bases between them. The CDR3 is CASSISYNEQFF. DNA of the CDR3: TGCGCCAGCAGCATCTCCTACAATGAGCAGTTCTTC.

By its share, this clonotype is medium-sized. The genes are TRBV13 and TRBJ2-1, with D maybe TRBD2 (5 bases). This CDR3 has 13 amino acids. Trimming took 2 bases from V and 7 from J, leaving 9 bases between them. CDR1 and CDR2 (germline): PRHDT, FYEKMQ (reference sequence). The CDR3 DNA follows: TGTGCCAGCAGCTTACAAGCGGCAAATGAGCAGTTCTTC. It translates to CASSLQAANEQFF.

This clonotype was observed a handful of times. V usage is TRBV29-1 and J usage is TRBJ1-1, with D unresolved. This CDR3 is 14 amino acids long. Germline CDR1 is SQVTM and CDR2 is ANQGSEA. Trimming removed 3 bases from V and 4 bases from J, with 15 bases in between. The CDR3 sequence is CSVDPNGSGTEAFF. As DNA, the CDR3 is TGCAGCGTTGATCCGAATGGCTCCGGCACTGAAGCTTTCTTT.

This clonotype counts as medium-sized (0.01 to 0.1%). The chain joins TRBV6-6 to TRBJ2-1; D call uncertain. Germline V gene data show CDR1 as MNHNY and CDR2 as SVGAGI (reference sequence). Trimming removed 0 bases at V and 0 bases at J, with 3 bases between. This CDR3 comprises 14 residues. Written as DNA, the CDR3 is TGTGCCAGCAGTTACTCGAGCTCCTACAATGAGCAGTTCTTC. Its translation is CASSYSSSYNEQFF.

By share, this clonotype counts as medium-sized. This chain uses TRBV4-3 with TRBJ2-3; no firm D call. Germline CDR1 LGHNA, CDR2 YSLEER. This CDR3 has 17 residues. V was clipped by 0 bases and J by 0 bases, with 13 bases between them. The CDR3 DNA reads as TGCGCCAGCAGCCAAGATTGGTCCGACCTTAGCACAGATACGCAGTATTTT. This gives the protein CASSQDWSDLSTDTQYF.

This clonotype was picked up one time. The chain combines TRBV5-4 with TRBJ2-1; perhaps TRBD1 as D (6 bases). The CDR3 covers 12 residues. CDR1 is SGHNT, CDR2 YYREEE, per germline (reference sequence). V was clipped by 4 bases and J by 7 bases, with 9 bases between them. CDR3: CASSPGENEQFF. For the CDR3, the DNA is TGTGCCAGCAGCCCAGGGGAAAATGAGCAGTTCTTC.

In this sample, this clonotype is medium-sized (0.01 to 0.1%). The rearrangement joins TRBV7-9 to TRBJ2-7; 7 positions match TRBD2. V shed 1 base, J shed 5 bases, and the junction held 8 bases outside the gene matches. CDR3 length: 15 residues. The germline V gene has CDR1 SEHNR and CDR2 FQNEAQ (reference sequence). This chain's CDR3 is CASSLVPGLVDEQYF. The CDR3 coding sequence is TGTGCCAGCAGCTTAGTCCCCGGACTAGTCGACGAGCAGTACTTC.

This clonotype is categorized as medium-sized. The V and J genes are TRBV10-1 and TRBJ2-5, with 11 positions matching TRBD1. V lost 0 bases to trimming and J lost 2 bases; unmatched junction nucleotides: 5. Germline V lookup: CDR1 WNHNN, CDR2 SYGVQD (reference sequence). The CDR3 is 17 residues long. The CDR3 coding sequence is TGCGCCAGCAGTGAGTCCGCAGGGACAGGGGGTCAAGAGACCCAGTACTTC. It encodes CASSESAGTGGQETQYF.

This clonotype was detected only a few times. The rearrangement joins TRBV6-6 to TRBJ1-2; maybe TRBD1 (6 bases). Germline V gene data show CDR1 as MNHNY and CDR2 as SVGAGI (reference sequence). The CDR3 totals 13 residues. Trimming shortened V by 2 bases and J by 8 bases, and 12 bases separated the two germline ends. CDR3 in amino acids: CASSYGAGEGYTF. In DNA form, the CDR3 reads TGTGCCAGCAGTTACGGGGCAGGGGAAGGCTACACCTTC.

By proportion, this clonotype is medium-sized. The chain uses TRBV7-8 and TRBJ2-7; possible D gene TRBD2, 5 bases. Looked up from germline, CDR1 is SGHVS and CDR2 is FQNEAQ. The CDR3 spans 17 residues. Deletions cut 5 bases from V and 4 bases from J, with 24 bases between. The CDR3 protein is CASSHPSVGNRGYEQYF. The CDR3 nucleotides read TGTGCCAGCAGCCACCCCAGTGTGGGTAACCGGGGATACGAGCAGTACTTC.

About this clonotype: A read error may produce the germline difference seen at one junction end. This chain uses TRBV19 with TRBJ1-1, with a weak D call TRBD1 (5 bases). Germline-derived CDR1 and CDR2 are LNHDA and SQIVND (reference sequence). This CDR3 contains 14 residues. Here the CDR3 DNA reads TGTGCCGGTAGTATAGCGGTGGGGACGACTGAAGCTTTCTTT. Protein sequence: CAGSIAVGTTEAFF. Based on the CDR3 plus reference TRBV19 and TRBJ1-1, the full variable domain is DGGITQSPKYLFRKEGQNVTLSCEQNLNHDAMYWYRQDPGQGLRLIYYSQIVNDFQKGDIAEGYSVSREKKESFPLTVTSAQKNPTAFYLCAGSIAVGTTEAFFGQGTRLTVV.